The 29 T cell receptor beta chains listed next were all sequenced from one sample in a study of T cell responses to AZD1222 COVID-19 vaccine. TCRdb keeps only in-frame clones here, not all; method: immunoSEQ multiplex PCR. The data show some 110,000 clones, roughly 88% seen once. The sequenced sample was peripheral blood, obtained on day 0 of AZD1222 vaccination. The receptors originated from an adult in good health.

V and J are TRBV7-2 and TRBJ2-7, with D perhaps TRBD1 (6 bases). The V gene's germline CDR1 is SGHTA and CDR2 FQGNSA. Trimming cost V 8 bases and J 2 bases, with 22 bases left between them. This CDR3 spans 16 amino acids. CDR3 residues: CASRVGTGTPPYEQYF. The CDR3 DNA is TGTGCCAGCCGTGTGGGTACCGGGACACCCCCCTACGAGCAGTACTTC.

The chain joins TRBV5-5 to TRBJ1-6; D call uncertain. Germline V gene lookup returns CDR1 SGHKS and CDR2 YYEKEE (reference sequence). Trimming stripped 2 bases from V and 6 bases from J, with 12 bases between. This CDR3 region has 15 residues. The CDR3, as DNA: TGTGCCAGCAGCTTCCGGGTTTTGGGTAATTCACCCCTCCACTTT. This translates into CASSFRVLGNSPLHF.

The V gene is TRBV4-3, the J gene TRBJ2-5; TRBD2 agrees at 11 bases. V trimming: 2 bases; J trimming: 4 bases; junction bases outside the gene matches: 6. This CDR3 has 16 residues. Germline values: CDR1 LGHNA, CDR2 YSLEER. CDR3 loop: CASSQSFSGGGETQYF. As DNA, the CDR3 is TGCGCCAGCAGCCAATCATTTAGCGGGGGGGGAGAGACCCAGTACTTC.

About this clone itself: The same CDR3 also results from other DNA sequences found in this sample. The chain combines TRBV29-1 with TRBJ2-2; D uncertain. The V gene lost 4 bases and the J gene lost 4 bases, with 7 bases spanning the gap. CDR3 size: 12 residues. CDR1 and CDR2 from the germline V gene are SQVTM and ANQGSEA. CDR3 region: CSVVLGTGELFF. For the CDR3, the DNA is TGCAGCGTTGTATTGGGCACCGGGGAGCTGTTTTTT.

This rearrangement joins TRBV6-5 to TRBJ2-3; 9 nucleotides align to TRBD1. V lost 6 bases, J lost 2 bases, and 6 bases stayed unmatched. The germline gives CDR1 MNHEY, CDR2 SVGAGI. CDR3 length equals 15 residues. The CDR3 DNA sequence: TGTGCCAGCAGGGAGACAGGGGGTAACACAGATACGCAGTATTTT. Translated, it gives CASRETGGNTDTQYF.

This clone was counted only a few times. This chain joins TRBV2 and TRBJ2-3; 7 bases are shared with TRBD2. Germline trimming cut 11 bases from V and 2 bases from J; bases unmatched to any gene: 19. Germline lookup yields CDR1 SNHLY and CDR2 FYNNEI. The CDR3 extends over 17 amino acids. In nucleotides, the CDR3 is TGTGCCGTGACTGGGACTAAACGAGGTTATAACACAGATACGCAGTATTTT. Protein sequence: CAVTGTKRGYNTDTQYF. Full variable domain (rest looked up from reference TRBV2 and TRBJ2-3): EPEVTQTPSHQVTQMGQEVILRCVPISNHLYFYWYRQILGQKVEFLVSFYNNEISEKSEIFDDQFSVERPDGSNFTLKIRSTKLEDSAMYFCAVTGTKRGYNTDTQYFGPGTRLTVL.

A single count supports this clone. The chain employs TRBV4-3 and TRBJ1-1, with D uncertain. The CDR3 sequence is 16 residues long. Trimming shortened V by 1 base and J by 3 bases, and 15 bases separated the two germline ends. Germline V gene data show CDR1 as LGHNA and CDR2 as YSLEER. Here the CDR3 DNA reads TGCGCCAGCAGCCAAGTTAATTGGGTGGGCGACACTGAAGCTTTCTTT. Encoded protein: CASSQVNWVGDTEAFF.

This clone was counted between two and nine times. The chain recombines TRBV7-3 with TRBJ1-1, with 7 bases matching TRBD1. Germline V lookup: CDR1 SGHTA, CDR2 FQGTGA. The CDR3 is 15 amino acids. With V trimmed by 1 base and J by 7 bases, 9 bases remained unmatched. The CDR3: CASSLNTGTAHEAFF. The CDR3 nucleotides are TGTGCCAGCAGCTTAAATACCGGGACAGCGCATGAAGCTTTCTTT. Variable domain in full (rest from reference TRBV7-3 and TRBJ1-1): GAGVSQTPSNKVTEKGKYVELRCDPISGHTALYWYRQSLGQGPEFLIYFQGTGAADDSGLPNDRFFAVRPEGSVSTLKIQRTERGDSAVYLCASSLNTGTAHEAFFGQGTRLTVV.

This chain joins TRBV7-6 and TRBJ2-5; TRBD1 agrees at 8 bases. Germline trimming cut 3 bases from V and 5 bases from J; bases unmatched to any gene: 8. Per the germline V gene, CDR1 is SGHVS and CDR2 is FNYEAQ. The CDR3 sequence is 15 residues long. CDR3 nucleotide sequence: TGTGCCAGCAGCTTTTCGACAGGGGATGGGGAGACCCAGTACTTC. Protein product: CASSFSTGDGETQYF.

The CDR3 nucleotides read TGTGCCAGCAGCCTCTGGACAGTGAACACTGAAGCTTTCTTT. It translates to CASSLWTVNTEAFF. V and J are TRBV7-2 and TRBJ1-1; D perhaps matches TRBD1 (6 bases). The germline V and J ends were trimmed by 5 bases and 0 bases, with 10 bases remaining between them. CDR1 is SGHTA, CDR2 FQGNSA, per germline. CDR3 length: 14 residues.

This rearrangement joins TRBV7-9 to TRBJ2-6; TRBD1 matches 8 bases. The trim removed 3 bases at V and 0 bases at J, leaving 4 bases unmatched. This CDR3 has 17 residues. From germline, CDR1 is SEHNR and CDR2 FQNEAQ (reference sequence). The CDR3 is CASSFVDRASGANVLTF. CDR3 DNA: TGTGCCAGCAGCTTCGTGGACAGGGCCTCTGGGGCCAACGTCCTGACTTTC.

Concerning this clone: The same CDR3 is also encoded by other DNA sequences in this sample. The chain combines TRBV4-2 with TRBJ2-1; 11 bases line up with TRBD2. This CDR3 region has 17 residues. Germline CDR1 is LGHNA and CDR2 is YNFKEQ. Trimming cost V 0 bases and J 0 bases; bases outside gene matches: 1. The DNA for the CDR3 is TGTGCCAGCAGCCAAGAGACTAGCGGGACCTCCTACAATGAGCAGTTCTTC. Amino acids: CASSQETSGTSYNEQFF.

CDR3 nucleotides: TGTGCCAGCAGCCTTTACAGGGTACAGCCCCAGCATTTT. The encoded protein is CASSLYRVQPQHF. The chain recombines TRBV28 with TRBJ1-5; D is possibly TRBD1 (6 bases). CDR1 is MDHEN and CDR2 is SYDVKM in the germline V gene. V was pared by 6 bases and J by 7 bases, with 13 bases between. The CDR3 runs 13 residues.

This sequence joins TRBV27 and TRBJ1-1; weak D call: TRBD1 (6 bases). Per germline, CDR1 MNHEY and CDR2 SMNVEV (reference sequence). There are 17 residues in the CDR3. V shed 6 bases and J shed 0 bases, with 20 bases lying between them. The CDR3 DNA follows: TGTGCCAGCAGCAGCCCCCGCAGGGGCTTCATGAACACTGAAGCTTTCTTT. Protein product: CASSSPRRGFMNTEAFF.

The rearrangement joins TRBV28 to TRBJ2-5; D is possibly TRBD1 or TRBD2 (6 bases each). The CDR3 contains 13 residues. Trimming pared 7 bases from V and 14 bases from J, leaving 23 bases between. The germline CDR1 and CDR2 sequences are MDHEN and SYDVKM. The CDR3 here is CASIGGRKTGPYF. As DNA, the CDR3 is TGTGCCAGCATTGGGGGGAGGAAGACAGGACCCTACTTC.

The V call is TRBV28, the J call TRBJ1-6; tentatively, D is TRBD1 (5 bases). The CDR3 extends over 16 amino acids. Germline-derived CDR1 and CDR2 are MDHEN and SYDVKM. V lost 7 bases to trimming and J lost 6 bases, with 19 bases between them. CDR3 amino acids: CASTHRWTLTNSPLHF. The CDR3 region has the DNA TGTGCCAGCACCCACCGCTGGACACTCACTAATTCACCCCTCCACTTT. Filled out from reference TRBV28 and TRBJ1-6, the complete variable domain reads DVKVTQSSRYLVKRTGEKVFLECVQDMDHENMFWYRQDPGLGLRLIYFSYDVKMKEKGDIPEGYSVSREKKERFSLILESASTNQTSMYLCASTHRWTLTNSPLHFGNGTRLTVT.

This clone was seen once. The V gene is TRBV28, the J gene TRBJ1-4; D is undetermined. Looked up from germline, CDR1 is MDHEN and CDR2 is SYDVKM. Between the trimmed V and J ends, which lost 6 bases and 12 bases, there was a span of 20 bases. This CDR3 contains 14 residues. As DNA, the CDR3 is TGTGCCAGCAGCTGGGGAGGGCCTAAGGTAGAACTGTTTTTT. Amino acid sequence: CASSWGGPKVELFF.

The genes are TRBV3-1 (or the pseudogene TRBV3-2) and TRBJ2-3; D gene uncertain. Trimming pared 0 bases from V and 2 bases from J, leaving 6 bases between. CDR3 length: 14 residues. From germline, CDR1 is LGHDT and CDR2 YNNKEL (reference sequence). The CDR3 sequence: CASSQDSYTDTQYF. CDR3 DNA: TGTGCCAGCAGCCAAGACTCGTACACAGATACGCAGTATTTT.

The rearrangement joins TRBV28 to TRBJ1-1, with D possibly TRBD1 on 6 matching bases. V lost 5 bases to trimming and J lost 5 bases, with 12 bases between them. CDR1 and CDR2 from the germline V gene are MDHEN and SYDVKM. This CDR3 is built from 13 residues. This CDR3 is CASSAPGVTEAFF. The DNA for the CDR3 is TGTGCCAGCAGTGCACCAGGGGTAACTGAAGCTTTCTTT. The variable domain in full, with the rest retrieved from reference TRBV28 and TRBJ1-1, is DVKVTQSSRYLVKRTGEKVFLECVQDMDHENMFWYRQDPGLGLRLIYFSYDVKMKEKGDIPEGYSVSREKKERFSLILESASTNQTSMYLCASSAPGVTEAFFGQGTRLTVV.

The chain combines TRBV7-2 with TRBJ2-3; TRBD2 agrees at 13 bases. After removal of 5 bases from V and 8 bases from J, the junction contained 13 bases not matched to a gene. Germline V gene sequence: CDR1 SGHTA, CDR2 FQGNSA. This CDR3 is 17 amino acids long. As DNA, the CDR3 is TGTGCCAGCAGCCCCGGACTAGCGGGAGTGTATAAGAGTACGCAGTATTTT. As protein: CASSPGLAGVYKSTQYF.

The genes are TRBV2 and TRBJ1-1; no definite D call. CDR3 size: 15 residues. Trimming took off 3 bases at V and 6 bases at J, with 17 bases between the two ends. Germline values: CDR1 SNHLY, CDR2 FYNNEI. The CDR3 here is CASSDTPLVGSEAFF. The CDR3 nucleotides are TGTGCCAGCAGTGACACTCCATTGGTGGGCTCTGAAGCTTTCTTT.

The rearrangement joins TRBV2 to TRBJ1-6, with 7 nucleotides matching TRBD1. The ends lost 7 bases at V and 5 bases at J; junction bases unmatched: 5. CDR1 is SNHLY, CDR2 FYNNEI, per germline. The CDR3 has 14 amino acids. This chain's CDR3 is CASNYQGDNSPLHF. The CDR3 bases are TGTGCCAGCAATTACCAGGGGGATAATTCACCCCTCCACTTT.

The gene calls are TRBV18 and TRBJ1-1; D unresolved. Trimming took off 3 bases at V and 1 base at J, with 12 bases between the two ends. Germline CDR1 reads KGHSH; CDR2 reads LQKENI. The CDR3 length is 15 residues. The CDR3 loop reads CASSPTPNQNTEAFF. The CDR3 DNA reads as TGTGCCAGCTCACCGACCCCGAACCAGAACACTGAAGCTTTCTTT.

The rearrangement uses TRBV29-1 and TRBJ2-2, with D possibly TRBD2 on 6 matching bases. This CDR3 is built from 13 residues. Germline V gives CDR1 SQVTM, CDR2 ANQGSEA. Trimming took 5 bases from V and 5 from J, leaving 12 bases between them. CDR3 DNA sequence: TGCAGCGTTATTTTAGCGGCTACCGGGGAGCTGTTTTTT. As protein: CSVILAATGELFF.

This chain uses TRBV7-2 with TRBJ2-6, with 7 bases matching TRBD1. The CDR3 is made up of 16 amino acids. V shed 5 bases, J shed 2 bases, and the junction held 6 bases outside the gene matches. Germline V lookup: CDR1 SGHTA, CDR2 FQGNSA. The CDR3 here is CASSPNTGAGANVLTF. In nucleotides, the CDR3 is TGTGCCAGCAGCCCTAATACAGGGGCTGGGGCCAACGTCCTGACTTTC. The complete variable domain, with remaining parts taken from reference TRBV7-2 and TRBJ2-6, reads GAGVSQSPSNKVTEKGKDVELRCDPISGHTALYWYRQSLGQGLEFLIYFQGNSAPDKSGLPSDRFSAERTGGSVSTLTIQRTQQEDSAVYLCASSPNTGAGANVLTFGAGSRLTVL.

The V call is TRBV9, the J call TRBJ1-6; unclear D gene. There are 14 residues in the CDR3. The V and J ends lost 6 bases and 5 bases respectively, with 12 bases between them. The germline gives CDR1 SGDLS, CDR2 YYNGEE. The CDR3 DNA reads TGTGCCAGCACCCCTCATTGGAATAATTCACCCCTCCACTTT. Translated: CASTPHWNNSPLHF.

The chain carries TRBV19 and TRBJ1-4; D call uncertain. This CDR3 comprises 15 residues. Trimming removed 6 bases from V and 8 bases from J, with 19 bases in between. Germline assignment: CDR1 LNHDA and CDR2 SQIVND (reference sequence). The CDR3: CASRVGWAGEEKLFF. The CDR3 DNA sequence: TGTGCCAGTAGGGTTGGCTGGGCTGGGGAGGAAAAACTGTTTTTT.

V is TRBV18 and J is TRBJ1-1; a weak D match, TRBD1 (6 bases). The V gene's germline CDR1 is KGHSH and CDR2 LQKENI. The CDR3 totals 15 residues. V lost 2 bases, J lost 2 bases, and 12 bases lay in between. DNA for the CDR3: TGTGCCAGCTCACCAAGGGTGGACAGTAACACTGAAGCTTTCTTT. Translated, it gives CASSPRVDSNTEAFF.

The sample holds one count of this clone. V and J are TRBV6-2 or TRBV6-3 and TRBJ1-6; no definite D call. Germline V CDR1 and CDR2: MNHEY, SVGEGT. The CDR3 is 14 amino acids. V lost 3 bases and J lost 7, with 10 bases in between. CDR3 sequence reads: CASSYTQENSPLHF. For the CDR3, the DNA is TGTGCCAGCAGTTATACCCAGGAGAATTCACCCCTCCACTTT.